The rows below give T cell receptor beta chains drawn from one sample of a study of CD8+ T cells in alopecia areata. The repertoire was sequenced with immunoSEQ multiplex PCR; TCRdb's copy has only in-frame clones and lacks some. The data contain about 250,000 clones, 50% to 75% of them singletons. This sample comprised CD4+ T cells sorted from blood, obtained at week 52, from a patient treated with tofacitinib. Receptor source: a human donor with alopecia areata. The CDR3 runs from the conserved cysteine through the conserved F or W. The order of the fields is D gene, V gene, CDR3 protein. D genes are given only for firm matches.

TRBD1,TRBV4-3,CASSQALGGGQGFSGYTF
NA,TRBV6-5,CASSRPGGAKNIQYF
NA,TRBV2,CASRLGAQETQYF
NA,TRBV29-1,CSVTEGAYEQYF
NA,TRBV7-3,CASSLIQLNTEAFF
TRBD2,TRBV5-1,CASSLLAGPAYEQYF
NA,TRBV10-3,CAISEPRLRQTDTQYF
NA,TRBV25-1,CASSEVIRGFDGYTF
NA,TRBV12-5,CASGLIGEAFF
NA,TRBV5-1,CASSENTDYGYTF
TRBD2,TRBV5-1,CASSPTISGGPDTQYF
TRBD1,TRBV6-6,CASSISGQGNSPLHF
TRBD1,TRBV4-1,CASSQGQGARGTDTQYF
NA,TRBV4-1,CASSQEGQVGPYGYTF
NA,TRBV18,CASSPTGSDTQYF
NA,TRBV11-3,CASSSSSLQETQYF
NA,TRBV4-1,CASSQDKGRISGANVLTF
TRBD1,TRBV2,CARLGTGALSTEAFF
NA,TRBV4-1,CASSVHTGELFF
NA,TRBV7-9,CASSLYVSQETQYF
NA,TRBV7-2,CASSALELSYEQYF
NA,TRBV15,CATSRDYGGSDEQFF
NA,TRBV15,CATTDVSEIAYGYTF
NA,TRBV2,CASRGQSTDTQYF
NA,TRBV11-2,CASSVMDREETQYF
NA,TRBV7-3,CASSSGGAGLWYF
NA,TRBV7-2,CASSSMDADTQYF
NA,TRBV5-1,CASSSDSYEQYF
NA,TRBV30,CAWSWRQGSNQPQHF
NA,TRBV6-1,CASSIEVNTGELFF
NA,TRBV6-1,CASSALPGTEAFF
TRBD1,TRBV6-5,CASSYHPTGMGSPLHF
NA,TRBV29-1,CSVGPPGEIETQYF
TRBD1,TRBV29-1,CSVTGTGVSHANIQYF
NA,TRBV29-1,CSVLRPETQYF
NA,TRBV11-3,CASSFGGMGSDTQYF
NA,TRBV29-1,CSVDAVPETQYF
TRBD1,TRBV5-1,CASSLVGQGAIENIQYF
TRBD2,TRBV11-2,CASSLDLLAGEDEQFF
NA,TRBV2,CASSEAGGRTLSGANVLTF
TRBD1,TRBV10-3,CAISESLGQPNNEQFF
NA,TRBV29-1,CSARVGNTIYF
TRBD1,TRBV29-1,CSVGQGPDTEAFF
NA,TRBV18,CASSSSYEQYF
TRBD1,TRBV27,CASSLAGGNYGYTF
TRBD1,TRBV29-1,CSVAKGTGGAYEQYF
NA,TRBV30,CAWSVVQGYTGELFF
NA,TRBV2,CASSDRTTNTEAFF
NA,TRBV7-7,CASSFSRGSEQYF
NA,TRBV13,CASSSKGDSPLHF
TRBD1,TRBV7-8,CASSNRQGVSTEAFF
NA,TRBV30,CAWARDTGKGYTF
NA,TRBV25-1,CASGQYYGYTF
TRBD2,TRBV7-2,CASSQGLALAQYF
NA,TRBV19,CASSFERSTDTQYF
NA,TRBV5-1,CASAMGVDNSPLHF
TRBD1,TRBV5-1,CASSVTTGAARANVLTF
NA,TRBV4-2,CASSQDSLETQYF